The rows below give T cell receptor beta chains drawn from one sample of a study of cytomegalovirus exposure and HLA in healthy donors. Measured with immunoSEQ multiplex PCR; TCRdb has only the in-frame clones, and not every one. In the table there are some 40,000 clones, around 49% of which are singletons. Sequences were obtained from PBMCs. These receptors were obtained from a woman between 40 and 55 years old in good health and CMV-seropositive. Both conserved end residues are part of each CDR3. The D gene is left open where the match is weak. The size entry is marked missing in some rows and otherwise reads once, few, many or a size class.

v_gene,d_gene,abundance,j_gene,CDR3aa,CDR3nt
TRBV19,-,few,TRBJ1-6,CASSMNRASPLHF,TGTGCCAGTAGTATGAACAGGGCCTCACCCCTCCACTTT
TRBV5-1,-,-,TRBJ1-1,CASSSLTKNTEAFF,TGCGCCAGCAGCTCATTGACAAAGAACACTGAAGCTTTCTTT
TRBV7-7,TRBD1,once,TRBJ2-3,CASTRGQGDTQYF,TGTGCTAGCACGCGCGGACAGGGGGATACGCAGTATTTT
TRBV7-9,-,-,TRBJ1-6,CASTPGTGLNNSPLHF,TGTGCCAGCACCCCGGGAACGGGTCTAAATAATTCACCCCTCCACTTT
TRBV7-8,-,few,TRBJ2-3,CASSLEAGTDTQYF,TGTGCCAGCAGTTTGGAGGCCGGCACAGATACGCAGTATTTT
TRBV7-3,-,-,TRBJ2-1,CASSSTVGTRGSNEQFF,TGTGCCAGCAGCTCGACCGTCGGGACAAGGGGGTCCAATGAGCAGTTCTTC
TRBV30,-,-,TRBJ2-7,CAWSTVSYEQYF,TGTGCCTGGAGCACAGTCAGTTACGAGCAGTACTTC
TRBV9,-,-,TRBJ1-2,CASSATGEPYGYTF,TGTGCCAGCAGCGCAACAGGAGAACCCTATGGCTACACCTTC
TRBV7-3,-,-,TRBJ2-1,CASRSDRADNEQFF,TGTGCCAGCAGGTCGGACAGAGCAGACAATGAGCAGTTCTTC
TRBV5-1,-,once,TRBJ1-6,CASSPGGRPSPLHF,TGCGCCAGCAGCCCGGGGGGACGACCTTCACCCCTCCACTTT
TRBV29-1,TRBD1,-,TRBJ2-7,CSVEGPTGQGARTYEQYF,TGCAGCGTTGAAGGGCCCACGGGACAGGGGGCTAGAACCTACGAGCAGTACTTC
TRBV2,-,-,TRBJ1-2,CASSPKQGSGYTF,TGTGCCAGCAGTCCTAAACAGGGATCTGGCTACACCTTC
TRBV5-1,-,-,TRBJ2-2,CASSLLLRGSAWELFF,TGCGCCAGCAGCCTACTCCTTCGGGGGTCGGCCTGGGAGCTGTTTTTT
TRBV5-1,-,once,TRBJ1-4,CASSLNAGEKLFF,TGCGCCAGCAGCTTGAATGCAGGGGAGAAACTGTTTTTT
TRBV6-1,-,-,TRBJ1-2,CASSEVGAEYGYTF,TGTGCCAGCAGTGAAGTAGGGGCCGAATATGGCTACACCTTC
TRBV11-2,-,-,TRBJ2-7,CASSLDYNPRVYEQYF,TGTGCCAGCAGCTTAGATTATAACCCCAGGGTCTACGAGCAGTACTTC
TRBV7-8,-,few,TRBJ2-6,CASSLLQGRSTLKANVLTF,TGTGCCAGCAGCTTATTACAGGGCCGCTCTACTCTAAAGGCCAACGTCCTGACTTTC
TRBV5-1,-,-,TRBJ2-7,CASSFDSASYEQYF,TGCGCCAGCAGCTTCGACAGTGCTTCCTACGAGCAGTACTTC
TRBV29-1,-,-,TRBJ2-3,CSAVGRSATDTQYF,TGCAGCGCCGTCGGCAGGTCAGCCACAGATACGCAGTATTTT
TRBV7-2,TRBD2,-,TRBJ2-5,CASSKGTSGTLSETQYF,TGTGCCAGCAGCAAAGGGACTAGCGGGACCCTTTCAGAGACCCAGTACTTC
TRBV10-2,-,-,TRBJ2-3,CASKSSGLTNYF,TGCGCCAGCAAGTCGTCGGGACTCACGAATTATTTT
TRBV2,TRBD2,-,TRBJ2-1,CASIPIGTSKIYEQFF,TGTGCCAGCATTCCGATCGGGACTAGTAAAATCTATGAGCAGTTCTTC
TRBV18,-,-,TRBJ1-1,CASSVLRNTEAFF,TGTGCCAGCTCCGTTCTGCGGAACACTGAAGCTTTCTTT
TRBV19,TRBD1,once,TRBJ2-5,CASSPRTGFVETQYF,TGTGCCAGTAGTCCCCGGACAGGGTTCGTGGAGACCCAGTACTTC
TRBV7-6,-,once,TRBJ2-2,CASSVRGSKSTGELFF,TGTGCCAGCAGCGTTAGGGGCAGTAAGAGCACCGGGGAGCTGTTTTTT
TRBV6-1,TRBD1,-,TRBJ1-5,CASTWTGPRQPQHF,TGTGCCAGCACGTGGACAGGACCCAGGCAGCCCCAGCATTTT
TRBV2,TRBD1,-,TRBJ1-6,CASRDRVLSGSPLHF,TGTGCCAGCAGGGACAGGGTGCTTTCAGGATCACCCCTCCACTTT
TRBV5-1,-,-,TRBJ1-1,CASSLSQGGTEAFF,TGCGCCAGCAGCCTCTCTCAGGGTGGCACTGAAGCTTTCTTT
TRBV10-3,TRBD1,once,TRBJ2-5,CAISDPGQGQETQYF,TGTGCCATCAGTGATCCCGGACAGGGGCAAGAGACCCAGTACTTC
TRBV27,TRBD1,few,TRBJ1-2,CASSSGQGVFGYTF,TGTGCCAGCAGTTCGGGACAGGGGGTTTTTGGCTACACCTTC
TRBV2,-,-,TRBJ1-3,CASSVMGAPRGNTIYF,TGTGCCAGCAGTGTTATGGGGGCACCCCGTGGAAACACCATATATTTT
TRBV4-2,TRBD1,-,TRBJ1-2,CASSPSGGYGYTF,TGTGCCAGCAGCCCCTCAGGGGGCTATGGCTACACCTTC
TRBV2,-,-,TRBJ1-1,CASSPGLPGTEAFF,TGTGCCAGCAGTCCGGGACTCCCGGGCACTGAAGCTTTCTTT
TRBV9,TRBD2,few,TRBJ2-7,CASSPRGTSGAHEQYF,TGTGCCAGCAGCCCGAGAGGGACTAGCGGAGCCCACGAGCAGTACTTC
TRBV18,TRBD2,few,TRBJ2-7,CASQAGAAYEQYF,TGTGCCAGCCAAGCGGGGGCCGCCTACGAGCAGTACTTC
TRBV6-4,TRBD1,-,TRBJ1-5,CASSRDRGQPQHF,TGTGCCAGTAGCAGGGACAGGGGTCAGCCCCAGCATTTT
TRBV27,TRBD1,-,TRBJ1-5,CASRWDRFSNQPQHF,TGTGCCAGCAGGTGGGACAGATTCAGCAATCAGCCCCAGCATTTT
TRBV5-1,-,-,TRBJ2-1,CASSSDNEQFF,TGCGCCAGCAGCTCTGACAATGAGCAGTTCTTC
TRBV5-4,-,once,TRBJ2-3,CASSLDVGDTQYF,TGTGCCAGCAGCTTGGACGTGGGCGATACGCAGTATTTT
TRBV2,TRBD1,few,TRBJ2-5,CASSSHIGTGERETQYF,TGTGCCAGCAGCAGTCATATTGGGACAGGGGAAAGGGAGACCCAGTACTTC
TRBV4-1,TRBD2,-,TRBJ2-3,CASSQDRGGGAPDTQYF,TGCGCCAGCAGCCAAGATAGGGGCGGGGGGGCTCCAGATACGCAGTATTTT
TRBV2,TRBD1,-,TRBJ2-5,CASSERTGVETQYF,TGTGCCAGCAGTGAAAGGACAGGGGTAGAGACCCAGTACTTC